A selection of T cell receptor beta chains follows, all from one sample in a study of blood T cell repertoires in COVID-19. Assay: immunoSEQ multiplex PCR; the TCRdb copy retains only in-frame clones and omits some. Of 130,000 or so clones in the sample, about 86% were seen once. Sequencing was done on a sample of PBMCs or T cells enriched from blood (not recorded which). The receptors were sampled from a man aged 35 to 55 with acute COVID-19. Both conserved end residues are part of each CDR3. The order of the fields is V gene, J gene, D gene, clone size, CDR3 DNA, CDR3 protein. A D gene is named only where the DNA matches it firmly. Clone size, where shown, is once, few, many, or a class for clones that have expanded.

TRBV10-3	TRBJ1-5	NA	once	TGTGCCATCAGTGAGTCGGCAGGCAATCAGCCCCAGCATTTT	CAISESAGNQPQHF
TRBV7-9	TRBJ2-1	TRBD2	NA	TGTGCCAGCAGCCCCAGCGGGAGCTCCTACAATGAGCAGTTCTTC	CASSPSGSSYNEQFF
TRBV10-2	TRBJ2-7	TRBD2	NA	TGCGCCAGCTCAATAGCGGGGGGGCCCGAGCAGTACTTC	CASSIAGGPEQYF
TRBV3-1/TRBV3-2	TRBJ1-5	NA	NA	TGTGCCAGCAGCCACGATGAGTCTCAGCCCCAGCATTTT	CASSHDESQPQHF
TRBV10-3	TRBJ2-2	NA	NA	TGTGCCATCAGTGAGTGGGACTCCACCGGGGAGCTGTTTTTT	CAISEWDSTGELFF
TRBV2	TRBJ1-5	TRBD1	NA	TGTGCCAGCAGTGAAATAGGGGGCGATCAGCCCCAGCATTTT	CASSEIGGDQPQHF
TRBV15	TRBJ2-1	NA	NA	TGTGCCACCAGCAGAGATCGCGGCAATTACAATGAGCAGTTCTTC	CATSRDRGNYNEQFF
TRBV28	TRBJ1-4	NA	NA	TGTGCCAGCAGTCCGTCTGACAGGCTTGGTGAAAAACTGTTTTTT	CASSPSDRLGEKLFF
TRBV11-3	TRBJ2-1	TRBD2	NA	TGTGCCAGCAGCTCCGCCCGGGACTACCCTTACAATGAGCAGTTCTTC	CASSSARDYPYNEQFF
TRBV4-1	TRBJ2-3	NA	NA	TGCGCCAGCAGCCAAGATGCCCGACTAGTTAGCACAGATACGCAGTATTTT	CASSQDARLVSTDTQYF
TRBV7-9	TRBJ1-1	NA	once	TGTGCCAGCAGCCAACTCACCATAATGGGACTTCTATTGGCTTTCTTT	CASSQLTIMGLLLAFF
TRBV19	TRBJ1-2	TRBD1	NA	TGTGCCAGTACCCTAACCGACCTCGGACAGGGACATGGCTATGGCTACACCTTC	CASTLTDLGQGHGYGYTF
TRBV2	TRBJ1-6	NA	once	TGTGCCAGCAGTGAGTTCCGGGGTGCAAATTCACCCCTCCACTTT	CASSEFRGANSPLHF
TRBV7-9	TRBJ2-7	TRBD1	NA	TGTGCCAGCAGCTTACAGGGGGCCGGCTCCTACGAGCAGTACTTC	CASSLQGAGSYEQYF
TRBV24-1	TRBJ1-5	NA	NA	TGTGCCACCAGTCCGGGGGGGGGTCAGCCCCAGCATTTT	CATSPGGGQPQHF
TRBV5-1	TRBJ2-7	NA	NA	TGCGCCAGCAGCTACCGAGAGGCGAGCTCCTACGAGCAGTACTTC	CASSYREASSYEQYF
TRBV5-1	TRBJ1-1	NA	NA	TGCGCCAGCAGCTTGAATTTGGGAGGCACTCTCCTGAACACTGAAGCTTTCTTT	CASSLNLGGTLLNTEAFF
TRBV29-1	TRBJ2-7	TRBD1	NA	TGCAGCGTTGTGTGGGACAGGGCGATCGAGCAGTACTTC	CSVVWDRAIEQYF